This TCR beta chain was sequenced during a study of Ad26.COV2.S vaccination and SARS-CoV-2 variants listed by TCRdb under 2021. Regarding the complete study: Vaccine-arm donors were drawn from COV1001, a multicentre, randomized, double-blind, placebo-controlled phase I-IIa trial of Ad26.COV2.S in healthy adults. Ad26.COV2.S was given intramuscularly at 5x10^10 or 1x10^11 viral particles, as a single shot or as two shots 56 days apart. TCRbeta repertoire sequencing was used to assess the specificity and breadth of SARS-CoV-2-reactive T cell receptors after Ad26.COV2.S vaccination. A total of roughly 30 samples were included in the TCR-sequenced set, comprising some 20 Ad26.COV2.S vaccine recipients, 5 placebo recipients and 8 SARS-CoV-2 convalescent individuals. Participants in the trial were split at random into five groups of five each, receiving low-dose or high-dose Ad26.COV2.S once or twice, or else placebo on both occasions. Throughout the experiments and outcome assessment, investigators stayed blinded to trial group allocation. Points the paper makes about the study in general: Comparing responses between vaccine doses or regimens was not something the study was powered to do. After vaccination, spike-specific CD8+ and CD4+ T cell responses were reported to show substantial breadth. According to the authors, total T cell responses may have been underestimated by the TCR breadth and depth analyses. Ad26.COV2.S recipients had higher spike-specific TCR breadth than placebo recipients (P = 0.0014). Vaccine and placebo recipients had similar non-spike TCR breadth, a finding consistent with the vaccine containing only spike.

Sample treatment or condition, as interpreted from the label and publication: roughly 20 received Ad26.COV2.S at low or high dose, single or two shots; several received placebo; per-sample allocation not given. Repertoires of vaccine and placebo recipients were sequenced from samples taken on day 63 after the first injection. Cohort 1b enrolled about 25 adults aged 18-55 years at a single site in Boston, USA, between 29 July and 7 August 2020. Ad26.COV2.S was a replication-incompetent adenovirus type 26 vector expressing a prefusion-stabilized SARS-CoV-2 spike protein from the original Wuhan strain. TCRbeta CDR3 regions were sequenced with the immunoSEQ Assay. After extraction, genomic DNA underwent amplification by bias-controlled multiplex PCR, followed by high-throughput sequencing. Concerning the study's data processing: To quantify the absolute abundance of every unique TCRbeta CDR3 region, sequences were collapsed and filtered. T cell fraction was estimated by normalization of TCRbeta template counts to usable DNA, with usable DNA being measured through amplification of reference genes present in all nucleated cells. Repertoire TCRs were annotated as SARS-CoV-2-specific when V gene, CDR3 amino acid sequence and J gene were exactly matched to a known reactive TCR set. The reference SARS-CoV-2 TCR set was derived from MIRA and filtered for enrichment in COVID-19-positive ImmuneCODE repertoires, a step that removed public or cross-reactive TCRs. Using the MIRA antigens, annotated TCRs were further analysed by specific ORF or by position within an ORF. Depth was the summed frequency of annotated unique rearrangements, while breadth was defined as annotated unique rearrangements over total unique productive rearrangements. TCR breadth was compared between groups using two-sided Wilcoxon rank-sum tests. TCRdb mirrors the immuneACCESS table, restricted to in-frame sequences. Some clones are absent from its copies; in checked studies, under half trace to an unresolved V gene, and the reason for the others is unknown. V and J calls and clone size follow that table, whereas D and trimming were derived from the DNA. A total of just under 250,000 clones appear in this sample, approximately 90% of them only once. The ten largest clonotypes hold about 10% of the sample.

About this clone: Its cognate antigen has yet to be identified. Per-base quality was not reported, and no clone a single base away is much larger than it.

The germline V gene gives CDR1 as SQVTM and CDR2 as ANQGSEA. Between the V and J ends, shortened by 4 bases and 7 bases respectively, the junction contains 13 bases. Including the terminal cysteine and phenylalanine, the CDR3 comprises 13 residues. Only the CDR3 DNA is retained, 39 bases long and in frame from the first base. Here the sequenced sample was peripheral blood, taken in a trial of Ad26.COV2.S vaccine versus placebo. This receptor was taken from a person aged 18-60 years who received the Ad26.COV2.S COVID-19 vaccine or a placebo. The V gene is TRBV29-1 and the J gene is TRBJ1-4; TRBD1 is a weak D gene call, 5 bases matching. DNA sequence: TGCAGCGTTGGGCGGGGGAGTGGTGAAAAACTGTTTTTT. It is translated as CSVGRGSGEKLFF. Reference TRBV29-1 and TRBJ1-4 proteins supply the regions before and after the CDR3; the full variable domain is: SAVISQKPSRDICQRGTSLTIQCQVDSQVTMMFWYRQQPGQSLTLIATANQGSEATYESGFVIDKFPISRPNLTFSTLTVSNMSPEDSSIYLCSVGRGSGEKLFFGSGTQLSVL.